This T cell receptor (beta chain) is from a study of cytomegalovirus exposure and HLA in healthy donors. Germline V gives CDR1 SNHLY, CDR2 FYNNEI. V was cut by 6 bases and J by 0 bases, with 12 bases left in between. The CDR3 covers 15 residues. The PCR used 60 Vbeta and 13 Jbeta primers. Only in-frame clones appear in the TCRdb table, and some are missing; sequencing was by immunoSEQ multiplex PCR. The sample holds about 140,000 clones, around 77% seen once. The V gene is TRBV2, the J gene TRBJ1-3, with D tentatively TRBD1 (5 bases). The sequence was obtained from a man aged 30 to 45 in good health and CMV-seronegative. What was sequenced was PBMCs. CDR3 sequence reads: CASRGGGISGNTIYF. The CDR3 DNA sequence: TGTGCCAGCAGGGGGGGAGGGATCTCTGGAAACACCATATATTTT.